These 9 T cell receptor beta chains were sequenced from one sample in a study. Via MiXCR, TCRdb re-called the reads, giving one row per CDR3 protein. The sample gives over a thousand distinct CDR3 sequences, approximately 20% of which show up once; roughly 15% is in the top ten. The sequencing input was CD8+ T cells (not recorded whether cultured). All receptors come from a female donor.

About this clonotype: A read error is possible here, since a much larger clone lies one base away. The chain joins TRBV10-2 to TRBJ1-1; no definite D call. This CDR3 region has 14 residues. CDR1 and CDR2 from the germline V gene are WSHSY and SAAADI. The CDR3 is CASGEGVMVTEAFF. The DNA for the CDR3 is TGCGCCAGCGGTGAGGGTGTGATGGTAACTGAAGCTTTCTTT.

The rearrangement links TRBV7-8 to TRBJ2-5; perhaps TRBD1 as D (6 bases). Trimming stripped 2 bases from V and 10 bases from J, with 11 bases between. Per germline, CDR1 SGHVS and CDR2 FQNEAQ. CDR3 length: 12 amino acids. The CDR3 nucleotides are TGTGCCAGCAGCTTAAACAGGGATATCCAGTACTTC. It is translated as CASSLNRDIQYF.

This rearrangement joins TRBV5-1 to TRBJ2-1; no reliable D call. Germline values: CDR1 SGHRS, CDR2 YFSETQ. CDR3 length: 17 residues. Trimming shortened V by 1 base and J by 0 bases, and 14 bases separated the two germline ends. Here the CDR3 DNA reads TGCGCCAGCAGCTTGCTGGCTGGCGGTTCCTCCTACAATGAGCAGTTCTTC. This sequence encodes CASSLLAGGSSYNEQFF.

With regard to this clonotype: The conserved closing phenylalanine or tryptophan is absent in this CDR3, likely reflecting a read error. The chain uses TRBV15 and TRBJ2-3, with 8 bases aligning to TRBD2. Germline V lookup: CDR1 LNHNV, CDR2 YYDKDF (reference sequence). With V trimmed by 2 bases and J by 2 bases, 6 bases remained unmatched. The length of the CDR3 is 16 residues. This CDR3 is CATSRIPGGVTDTQYY. The CDR3 DNA follows: TGTGCCACCAGCAGAATTCCCGGGGGGGTCACAGATACGCAGTATTAT.

Comment on this clonotype: A read error may produce the germline difference seen at one junction end. The rearrangement uses TRBV20-1 and TRBJ2-2, with a tentative D call TRBD1 (6 bases). The germline gives CDR1 DFQATT, CDR2 SNEGSKA (reference sequence). This CDR3 is built from 16 residues. The CDR3 here is CSARDVGTKNTWELFF. In nucleotides, the CDR3 is TGCAGTGCTAGAGATGTGGGGACAAAGAACACCTGGGAGCTGTTTTTT.

Within the sample, this clonotype is large. The J gene is TRBJ1-6, the V gene TRBV20-1; 9 nucleotides match TRBD1. This CDR3 comprises 13 residues. After removal of 5 bases from V and 9 bases from J, the junction contained 5 bases not matched to a gene. The germline CDR1 and CDR2 sequences are DFQATT and SNEGSKA (reference sequence). Written as DNA, the CDR3 is TGCAGTGCTCGGACAGGGGAGGGTTCACCCCTCCACTTT. Translated: CSARTGEGSPLHF.

This clonotype is large (0.1 to 1%). The chain combines TRBV28 with TRBJ2-7, with 9 nucleotides matching TRBD2. Germline CDR1 and CDR2: MDHEN and SYDVKM. The CDR3 extends over 14 amino acids. V gave up 1 base and J gave up 4 bases; unmatched junction bases: 2. Here the CDR3 DNA reads TGTGCCAGCAGTTTATTGACTAGCGGATACGAGCAGTACTTC. Translation: CASSLLTSGYEQYF.

This clonotype ranks as medium-sized. The chain recombines TRBV4-1 with TRBJ2-7, with 8 bases aligning to TRBD1. Germline V CDR1 and CDR2: MGHRA, YSYEKL. Trimming cost V 2 bases and J 7 bases; bases outside gene matches: 4. The CDR3 sequence is 13 residues long. CDR3 protein: CASSQLTGEEQYF. The CDR3 coding sequence is TGCGCCAGCAGCCAACTGACAGGGGAAGAGCAGTACTTC.

This chain uses TRBV6-1 with TRBJ2-5, with D perhaps assigned TRBD1 or TRBD2 (6 bases each). V gave up 1 base and J gave up 5 bases, with 14 bases separating them. Per germline, CDR1 MNHNS and CDR2 SASEGT. This CDR3 has 15 residues. CDR3 residues: CASSEESGAEETQYF. CDR3 coding DNA: TGTGCCAGCAGTGAAGAGTCGGGGGCAGAGGAGACCCAGTACTTC.